Described below is a single TCR beta chain sequence and its context. CDR1 and CDR2 from the germline V gene are MNHEY and SMNVEV (reference sequence). V shed 7 bases and J 7 bases; nucleotides not matched to a gene: 7. The CDR3 has 14 amino acids. Sequenced by immunoSEQ multiplex PCR; TCRdb stores in-frame clones only, minus some. The sample has 95,000 to 100,000 clones, 85% to 95% seen once; the top ten hold over 5.5%. These data come from a study of blood T cell repertoires in COVID-19. This chain joins TRBV27 and TRBJ2-5; 12 nucleotides match TRBD2. What was sequenced was peripheral blood. This receptor was taken from a man aged 45-65 years with active COVID-19. CDR3 protein: CASTTSGRTGTQYF. CDR3 nucleotide sequence: TGTGCCAGCACTACTAGCGGGAGGACTGGGACCCAGTACTTC.